This T cell receptor (beta chain) was observed in a study of identifying expanded T cells in peripheral blood. Germline lookup yields CDR1 MDHEN and CDR2 SYDVKM. V gave up 4 bases and J gave up 0 bases, with 7 bases separating them. The CDR3 contains 14 residues. Data came from immunoSEQ multiplex PCR; TCRdb stores just in-frame clones and leaves some out. The data show approximately 100,000 clones, about nine tenths seen once. The chain has TRBV28 and TRBJ1-5; no firm D call. The sample comprised blood. This TCR was sampled from a person aged 18 to 75 in good health. This chain's CDR3 is CASSSRYSNQPQHF. The CDR3 DNA reads as TGTGCCAGCAGTTCAAGATATAGCAATCAGCCCCAGCATTTT.